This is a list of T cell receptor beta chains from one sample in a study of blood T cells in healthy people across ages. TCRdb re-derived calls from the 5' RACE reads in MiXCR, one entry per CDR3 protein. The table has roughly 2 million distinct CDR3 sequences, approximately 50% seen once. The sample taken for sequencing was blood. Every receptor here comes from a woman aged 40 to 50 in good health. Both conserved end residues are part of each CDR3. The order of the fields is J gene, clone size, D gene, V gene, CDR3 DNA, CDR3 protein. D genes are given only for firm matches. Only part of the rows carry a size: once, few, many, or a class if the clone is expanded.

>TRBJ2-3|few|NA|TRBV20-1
TGCAGTGCTAGAGAGGGGTGGGGCACAGATACGCAGTATTTT
CSAREGWGTDTQYF
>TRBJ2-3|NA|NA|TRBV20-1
TGCAGTGCTAGATATCAGCCAGTCCTCACAGATACGCAGTATTTT
CSARYQPVLTDTQYF
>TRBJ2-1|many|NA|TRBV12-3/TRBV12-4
TGTGCCATTAACAGGGAGGTTAATGAGCAGTTCTTC
CAINREVNEQFF
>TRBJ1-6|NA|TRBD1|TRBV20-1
TGCAGTGCTAGAGATCAGGGGACAGTGCATTCACCCCTCCACTTT
CSARDQGTVHSPLHF
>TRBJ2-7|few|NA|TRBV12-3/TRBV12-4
TGTGCCAGCAGTTATATCGGACTGGGGCCCTACGAGCAGTACTTC
CASSYIGLGPYEQYF
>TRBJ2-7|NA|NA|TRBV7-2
TGTGCCGGCAGCATCGATTGGACAGGGAGGGACGTCGACGAGCAGTACTTC
CAGSIDWTGRDVDEQYF
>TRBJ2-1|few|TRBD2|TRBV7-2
TGTGCCAGCAGCAAAAGACTAGCGGGGGGGCCTGATGAGCAGTTCTTC
CASSKRLAGGPDEQFF
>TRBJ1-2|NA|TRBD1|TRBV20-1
TGCAGTGCTCGCCCCAGACAGGGGGCGTATGGCTACACCTTC
CSARPRQGAYGYTF
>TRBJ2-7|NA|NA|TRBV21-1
TGTGCCAGCAGCAACTCTTGGACAGGGGGTAACGAGCAGTACTTC
CASSNSWTGGNEQYF
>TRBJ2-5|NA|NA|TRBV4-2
TGTGCCAGCAGCCAAGATTATGGGGGCCTAGGGTACTTC
CASSQDYGGLGYF
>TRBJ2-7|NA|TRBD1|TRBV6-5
TGTGCCAGCAGTTACCTCGCCGGACCGGGACAGGGCTTCGAGCAGTACTTC
CASSYLAGPGQGFEQYF
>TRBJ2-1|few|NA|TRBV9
TGTGCCAGCAGCGTAGAGCCAGCTTCCTACAATGAGCAGTTCTTC
CASSVEPASYNEQFF
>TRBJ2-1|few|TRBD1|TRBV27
TGTGCCAGCAGGGAGCGACAGGGTTTTTATAATGAGCAGTTCTTC
CASRERQGFYNEQFF
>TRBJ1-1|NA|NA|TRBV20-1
TGCAGTGCTAGAGAAGGGACCGCCTATCCCGCTTTCTTT
CSAREGTAYPAFF
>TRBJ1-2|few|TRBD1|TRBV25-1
TGTGCCAGCAGTGAATCGAGGGGGCCACCTCATTACACCTTC
CASSESRGPPHYTF
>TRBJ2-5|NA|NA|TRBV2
TGTGCCAGCAACCCTGGGGTATCCCAAGAGACCCAGTACTTC
CASNPGVSQETQYF
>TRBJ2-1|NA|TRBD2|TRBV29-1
TGCAGCTCGAGGGTACGGCTAGCGGCCAATGAGCAGTTCTTC
CSSRVRLAANEQFF
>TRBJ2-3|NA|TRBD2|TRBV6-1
TGTGCCAGCAGTGAAAGGGGACTAGCGGTTCCCACAGATACGCAGTATTTT
CASSERGLAVPTDTQYF
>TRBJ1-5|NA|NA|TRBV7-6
TGTGCCAGCAGCCCCGAGCGGGGGGATCAGCCCCAGCATTTT
CASSPERGDQPQHF
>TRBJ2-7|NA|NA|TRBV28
TGTGCCAGCAGTTTGCCAGGGGCTAGCTCCTACGTGCAGTACTTC
CASSLPGASSYVQYF
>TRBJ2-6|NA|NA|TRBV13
TGTGCCAGCAGCTTAAGGCTCCTAGTGACTGGGGCCAACGTCCTGACTTTC
CASSLRLLVTGANVLTF
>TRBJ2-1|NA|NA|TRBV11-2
TGTGCCGGCAGCCCCGGACAGATCTACAATGAGCAGTTCTTC
CAGSPGQIYNEQFF
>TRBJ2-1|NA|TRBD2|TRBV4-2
TGTGCCAGCAGCCAAGACAGGACTAGCGGGGGGCTGAACAATGAGCAGTTCTTC
CASSQDRTSGGLNNEQFF
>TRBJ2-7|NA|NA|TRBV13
TGTGCCAGCAGCGTAGGTCGGTACCTCTACGAGCAGTACTTC
CASSVGRYLYEQYF
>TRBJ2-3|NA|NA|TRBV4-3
TGCGCCAGCAGCCGGGACCGATCAGATACGCAGTATTTT
CASSRDRSDTQYF
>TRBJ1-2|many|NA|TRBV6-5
TGTGCCAGCAGTTACTTAAGGTTCCATGGCTACACCTTC
CASSYLRFHGYTF
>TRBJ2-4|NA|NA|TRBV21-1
TGTGCCAGCAGCCATTCTTCCGGGACAGGGGCCATTCAGTACTTC
CASSHSSGTGAIQYF
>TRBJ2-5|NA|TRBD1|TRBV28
TGTGCCAGCAGTACCCCGACAGGGGGCGTTGAGACCCAGTACTTC
CASSTPTGGVETQYF
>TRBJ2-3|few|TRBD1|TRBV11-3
TGTGCCAGCAGTACTACAGGGGTCGGCACAGATACGCAGTATTTT
CASSTTGVGTDTQYF
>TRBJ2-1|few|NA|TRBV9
TGTGCCAGCAGCGTAGGGCCTCAGATCGCCAATGAGCAGTTCTTC
CASSVGPQIANEQFF
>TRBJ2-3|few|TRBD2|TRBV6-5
TGTGCCAGCAGTTACTCCGGGGGGGCCCGCACAGATACGCAGTATTTT
CASSYSGGARTDTQYF
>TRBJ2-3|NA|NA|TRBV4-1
TGCGCCAGCAGCCGCCTTGACCCAACGGTAGATCCGCAGTATTTT
CASSRLDPTVDPQYF
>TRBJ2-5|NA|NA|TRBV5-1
TGCGCCAGCAGAAATCGAGACTTCCAAGAGACCCAGTACTTC
CASRNRDFQETQYF
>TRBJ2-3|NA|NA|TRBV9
TGTGCCAGCAGCGGAGGACGAAGGACAGATACGCAGTATTTT
CASSGGRRTDTQYF
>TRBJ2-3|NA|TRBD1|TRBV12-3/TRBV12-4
TGTGCCAGCAGACTTGGGACAGGGAATTTCAGGTTTACAGATACGCAGTATTTT
CASRLGTGNFRFTDTQYF
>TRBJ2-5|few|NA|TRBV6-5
TGTGCCAGCCACTCTCCGGGTCTAATGGGTACCCAGTACTTC
CASHSPGLMGTQYF
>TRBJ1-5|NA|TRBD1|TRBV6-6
TGTGCCAGCAGTCTTACAGGGGAAGGAGCCCGCAATCAGCCCCAGCATTTT
CASSLTGEGARNQPQHF
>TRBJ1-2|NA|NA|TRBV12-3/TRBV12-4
TGTGCCAGCAGTTTAACGGCTAGCGGCTATGGCTACACCTTC
CASSLTASGYGYTF
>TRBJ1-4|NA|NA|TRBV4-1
TGCGCCAGCAGCCAAGACCCCCTCGGGTTGGAAAAACTGTTTTTT
CASSQDPLGLEKLFF
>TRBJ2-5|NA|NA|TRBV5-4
TGTGCCAGCAGCTTGGAAATGAGGGGCCAAGAGACCCAGTACTTC
CASSLEMRGQETQYF
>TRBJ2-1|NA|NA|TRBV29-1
TGCAGCGTTGAAGGGCAGCTCAATGAGCAGTTCTTC
CSVEGQLNEQFF
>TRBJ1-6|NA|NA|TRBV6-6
TGTGCCAGCAGGAATCGTCAGGGGACGAATTCACCCCTCCACTTT
CASRNRQGTNSPLHF
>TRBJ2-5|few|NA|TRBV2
TGTGCCAGCAGTGAAGGTTCTATTAGCTGGGAGACCCAGTACTTC
CASSEGSISWETQYF
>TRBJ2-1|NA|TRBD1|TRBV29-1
TGCAGCGTTGGGGGATCGGACAGGGGGTCCTACAATGAGCAGTTCTTC
CSVGGSDRGSYNEQFF
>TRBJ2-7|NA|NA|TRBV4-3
TGCGCCAGCAGCCCGTATCTCGACAGTAGCTACGAGCAGTACTTC
CASSPYLDSSYEQYF
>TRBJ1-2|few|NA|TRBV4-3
TGCGCCAGCAGCCAGGGAGGACTTGGCTATGGCTACACCTTC
CASSQGGLGYGYTF